These 10 T cell receptor beta chains share one sample of origin, sequenced in a study of blood T cell repertoires in COVID-19. Using immunoSEQ multiplex PCR, the repertoire was profiled, and TCRdb retains in-frame clones only, with some absent. The sample includes about 140,000 clones, under 85% of them seen just once. Material: peripheral blood. These receptors were obtained from a man aged 45-65 years with active or convalescent COVID-19.

The CDR3 DNA is TGTGCCAGCAGTTGGACAGGGGGCAGGGACGGGGAGCTGTTTTTT. Protein sequence: CASSWTGGRDGELFF. The chain carries TRBV11-1 and TRBJ2-2, with 11 nucleotides matching TRBD1. The germline V gene has CDR1 SGHAT and CDR2 FQDESV (reference sequence). This CDR3 has 15 residues. Trimming cost V 6 bases and J 7 bases; bases outside gene matches: 7. The full variable domain, completed using reference TRBV11-1 and TRBJ2-2, is EAEVAQSPRYKITEKSQAVAFWCDPISGHATLYWYRQILGQGPELLVQFQDESVVDDSQLPKDRFSAERLKGVDSTLKIQPAELGDSAMYLCASSWTGGRDGELFFGEGSRLTVL.

The chain recombines TRBV28 with TRBJ1-2; 8 bases are a match to TRBD1. From germline, CDR1 is MDHEN and CDR2 SYDVKM. The CDR3 loop spans 16 amino acids. Trimming cost V 6 bases and J 0 bases; bases outside gene matches: 9. In nucleotides, the CDR3 is TGTGCCAGCAGCCGGGGACCGGGACAGGCTAACTATGGCTACACCTTC. The encoded protein is CASSRGPGQANYGYTF.

The V and J genes are TRBV10-3 and TRBJ2-2; 10 nucleotides agree with TRBD1. The CDR3 spans 16 residues. Germline V gene sequence: CDR1 ENHRY, CDR2 SYGVKD. J was trimmed by 2 bases and V by 6 bases; bases with no gene match: 6. CDR3 nucleotides: TGTGCCATCAGATGGGGACAGGGGAGTAACACCGGGGAGCTGTTTTTT. As protein: CAIRWGQGSNTGELFF.

The chain joins TRBV30 to TRBJ1-6, with 7 positions matching TRBD1. V lost 0 bases to trimming and J lost 8 bases; unmatched junction nucleotides: 4. The V gene's germline CDR1 is GTSNPN and CDR2 SVGIG (reference sequence). The CDR3 runs 14 residues. CDR3 region: CAWSVRGLDSPLHF. The DNA for the CDR3 is TGTGCCTGGAGTGTTAGGGGGCTAGATTCACCCCTCCACTTT. Supplemented by reference TRBV30 and TRBJ1-6, the full variable domain reads SQTIHQWPATLVQPVGSPLSLECTVEGTSNPNLYWYRQAAGRGLQLLFYSVGIGQISSEVPQNLSASRPQDRQFILSSKKLLLSDSGFYLCAWSVRGLDSPLHFGNGTRLTVT.

This clone appeared once. The J gene is TRBJ1-1, the V gene TRBV7-3; no firm D call. The CDR3 runs to 12 residues. Germline loops: CDR1 SGHTA, CDR2 FQGTGA. Trimming pared 2 bases from V and 10 bases from J, leaving 11 bases between. CDR3: CASSLLARGAFF. As DNA, the CDR3 is TGTGCCAGCAGCTTACTTGCCCGAGGAGCTTTCTTT.

The V and J genes are TRBV5-1 and TRBJ2-5; TRBD1 matches 12 bases. CDR3 length equals 15 residues. Germline-derived CDR1 and CDR2 are SGHRS and YFSETQ. Trimming removed 6 bases from V and 5 bases from J; junction bases left unmatched: 8. This CDR3 reads CASNTGTGGWETQYF. Written as DNA, the CDR3 is TGCGCCAGCAATACCGGGACAGGGGGCTGGGAGACCCAGTACTTC.

The chain recombines TRBV9 with TRBJ1-5; 10 bases line up with TRBD1. CDR1 and CDR2 (germline): SGDLS, YYNGEE. V trimming: 3 bases; J trimming: 5 bases; junction bases outside the gene matches: 5. This CDR3 region has 15 residues. The CDR3 region has the DNA TGTGCCAGCAGCGGTACCGGGACAGGGGATCAGCCCCAGCATTTT. Its protein product is CASSGTGTGDQPQHF.

V usage is TRBV7-9 and J usage is TRBJ2-2; D call uncertain. This CDR3 spans 16 amino acids. The V gene lost 8 bases and the J gene lost 5 bases, with 21 bases spanning the gap. Per germline, CDR1 SEHNR and CDR2 FQNEAQ (reference sequence). The CDR3 nucleotides read TGTGCCAGCTCTCCCGGGTCCTTCTCGGCGACCGGGGAGCTGTTTTTT. It codes for CASSPGSFSATGELFF.

V is TRBV29-1 and J is TRBJ2-2, with TRBD1 matching 9 bases. CDR1 is SQVTM and CDR2 is ANQGSEA in the germline V gene. V was pared by 7 bases and J by 6 bases, with 9 bases of the junction left unmatched. The CDR3 spans 14 residues. The CDR3 sequence: CSAGQGDVSGELFF. The CDR3 nucleotides read TGCAGCGCGGGACAGGGTGATGTTTCCGGGGAGCTGTTTTTT.

J is TRBJ1-1 and V is TRBV7-2, with TRBD1 matching 7 bases. The V gene end was trimmed by 3 bases and the J gene end by 10 bases; junction bases not matched to a gene: 11. CDR3 length: 14 amino acids. Germline assignment: CDR1 SGHTA and CDR2 FQGNSA. In DNA, the CDR3 is TGTGCCAGCAGCTTCACAGGGGCCCGGGCGGGAGCTTTCTTT. Translated: CASSFTGARAGAFF.